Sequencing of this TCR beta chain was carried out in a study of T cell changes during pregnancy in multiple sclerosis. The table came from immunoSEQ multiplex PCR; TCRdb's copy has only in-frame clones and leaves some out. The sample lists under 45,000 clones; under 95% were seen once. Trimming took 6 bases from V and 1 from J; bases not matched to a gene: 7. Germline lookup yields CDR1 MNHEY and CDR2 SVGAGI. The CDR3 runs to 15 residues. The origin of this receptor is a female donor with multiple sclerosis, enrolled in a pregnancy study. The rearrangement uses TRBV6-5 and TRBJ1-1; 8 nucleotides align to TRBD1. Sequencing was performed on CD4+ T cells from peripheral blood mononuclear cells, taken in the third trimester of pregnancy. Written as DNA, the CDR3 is TGTGCCAGCAGGAAGAGACAGGGGACGAACACTGAAGCTTTCTTT. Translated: CASRKRQGTNTEAFF.